The 13 T cell receptor beta chains given below trace back to one sample, sequenced in a study of shared clonotypes between healthy human individuals. Profiled with immunoSEQ multiplex PCR; TCRdb holds only in-frame clones, not every one. The sample contains millions of clones, about 95% of which appear only once. The naive CD8 fraction comprised CD45RO-negative cells positively selected for CCR7 and excluded terminally differentiated effector memory CD45RA+ cells. Sequencing input: naive CD8+ T cells sorted from blood. Receptors originate from a man between 18 and 35 years old in good health.

This chain connects TRBV9 to TRBJ2-3, with D possibly matching TRBD2 (5 bases). V was pared by 3 bases and J by 2 bases, with 19 bases between. Per the germline V gene, CDR1 is SGDLS and CDR2 is YYNGEE. CDR3 size: 17 residues. The CDR3: CASSAHGAESYTDTQYF. CDR3 nucleotide sequence: TGTGCCAGCAGCGCCCACGGAGCGGAGTCATACACAGATACGCAGTATTTT. Variable domain in full (rest from reference TRBV9 and TRBJ2-3): DSGVTQTPKHLITATGQRVTLRCSPRSGDLSVYWYQQSLDQGLQFLIQYYNGEERAKGNILERFSAQQFPDLHSELNLSSLELGDSALYFCASSAHGAESYTDTQYFGPGTRLTVL.

The gene calls are TRBV13 and TRBJ2-7; TRBD1 aligns across 8 bases. The ends lost 8 bases at V and 0 bases at J; junction bases unmatched: 6. This CDR3 has 14 residues. In germline, CDR1 is PRHDT, CDR2 FYEKMQ (reference sequence). CDR3 amino acids: CASGRTGISYEQYF. CDR3 nucleotides: TGTGCCAGCGGGAGGACAGGGATCTCCTACGAGCAGTACTTC.

The sample holds a few counts of this clone. J is TRBJ1-5 and V is TRBV23-1; no reliable D call. TRBV23-1 is given ORF status, its function remaining uncertain. The ends were cut back, 5 bases at V and 6 bases at J, with 14 bases in the middle. The CDR3 runs 14 residues. As DNA, the CDR3 is TGCGCCAGCAGTGGAGGTGGCAGGAGTCAGCCCCAGCATTTT. Translated, it gives CASSGGGRSQPQHF.

The genes are TRBV7-9 and TRBJ2-1; 10 bases map to TRBD2. The V segment lost 5 bases and the J segment 5 bases; nucleotides outside the gene matches: 12. The CDR3 contains 17 residues. Germline V CDR1 and CDR2: SEHNR, FQNEAQ (reference sequence). In DNA form, the CDR3 reads TGTGCCAGCAGCCCTCTTCAAGCGGGGGGGCCTAACAATGAGCAGTTCTTC. It encodes CASSPLQAGGPNNEQFF.

This clone has only one observation. The V call is TRBV30, the J call TRBJ2-7; D call uncertain. V lost 5 bases and J lost 4, with 15 bases in between. CDR1 and CDR2 (germline): GTSNPN, SVGIG (reference sequence). The CDR3 length is 13 residues. The CDR3 here is CAWDRTGLYEQYF. CDR3 nucleotide sequence: TGTGCCTGGGACCGGACCGGATTATACGAGCAGTACTTC.

The rearrangement joins TRBV7-9 to TRBJ2-5; a weak D match, TRBD1 (6 bases). The V end was cut by 5 bases, the J end by 2 bases, with 18 bases between. In germline, CDR1 is SEHNR, CDR2 FQNEAQ (reference sequence). The CDR3 spans 16 residues. The chain's CDR3 is CASSPPSRGNQETQYF. As DNA, the CDR3 is TGTGCCAGCAGCCCTCCCTCGAGGGGGAATCAAGAGACCCAGTACTTC.

V is TRBV27 and J is TRBJ2-7, with D uncertain. The CDR3 has 15 residues. Germline lookup yields CDR1 MNHEY and CDR2 SMNVEV (reference sequence). Trimming shortened V by 5 bases and J by 7 bases, and 21 bases separated the two germline ends. The CDR3 sequence: CASSPDGYRSSEQYF. The CDR3 coding sequence is TGTGCCAGCAGTCCAGATGGGTACCGGTCGAGTGAGCAGTACTTC.

The V gene is TRBV15, the J gene TRBJ1-6; unclear D gene. Trimming cost V 1 base and J 7 bases, with 14 bases left between them. The V gene's germline CDR1 is LNHNV and CDR2 YYDKDF (reference sequence). This CDR3 has 16 residues. CDR3 sequence (DNA): TGTGCCACCAGCAGAGTGAGGTCGGGTCCGAATTCACCCCTCCACTTT. Amino acids: CATSRVRSGPNSPLHF.

This clone was detected only a few times. The rearrangement links TRBV30 to TRBJ2-1; D tentatively reads TRBD1 or TRBD2 (5 bases each). The germline V and J ends were trimmed by 3 bases and 10 bases, with 22 bases remaining between them. The CDR3 sequence is 15 residues long. The germline V gene has CDR1 GTSNPN and CDR2 SVGIG (reference sequence). CDR3 nucleotide sequence: TGTGCCTGGAGCCAGGGAGTTCTACCGTCGGCCGAGCAGTTCTTC. Its translation is CAWSQGVLPSAEQFF. The variable domain in full, completed from reference TRBV30 and TRBJ2-1, reads SQTIHQWPATLVQPVGSPLSLECTVEGTSNPNLYWYRQAAGRGLQLLFYSVGIGQISSEVPQNLSASRPQDRQFILSSKKLLLSDSGFYLCAWSQGVLPSAEQFFGPGTRLTVL.

The V call is TRBV13, the J call TRBJ2-7; 7 bases are a match to TRBD1. The germline CDR1 and CDR2 sequences are PRHDT and FYEKMQ (reference sequence). V dropped 3 bases and J dropped 1; count of bases not matched to a gene: 6. The length of the CDR3 is 15 residues. The CDR3 region has the DNA TGTGCCAGCAGCTTCAGACAGGGTCGATCCTACGAGCAGTACTTC. Its translation: CASSFRQGRSYEQYF. Full variable domain (outside the CDR3, taken from reference TRBV13 and TRBJ2-7): AAGVIQSPRHLIKEKRETATLKCYPIPRHDTVYWYQQGPGQDPQFLISFYEKMQSDKGSIPDRFSAQQFSDYHSELNMSSLELGDSALYFCASSFRQGRSYEQYFGPGTRLTVT.

This rearrangement joins TRBV7-3 to TRBJ1-6, with unresolved D. The V and J ends lost 8 bases and 0 bases respectively, with 14 bases between them. Looked up from germline, CDR1 is SGHTA and CDR2 is FQGTGA. The CDR3 covers 16 residues. CDR3 sequence reads: CASPAVGSSYNSPLHF. The CDR3 nucleotides are TGTGCCAGCCCTGCGGTAGGATCCTCCTATAATTCACCCCTCCACTTT. The entire variable domain, with the rest obtained from reference TRBV7-3 and TRBJ1-6, is as follows: GAGVSQTPSNKVTEKGKYVELRCDPISGHTALYWYRQSLGQGPEFLIYFQGTGAADDSGLPNDRFFAVRPEGSVSTLKIQRTERGDSAVYLCASPAVGSSYNSPLHFGNGTRLTVT.

The chain employs TRBV11-2 and TRBJ2-7; D not resolved. The germline V gene has CDR1 SGHAT and CDR2 FQNNGV. V dropped 1 base and J dropped 2 bases, with 15 bases sitting between them. This CDR3 contains 16 residues. The CDR3: CASSLGPGLATYEQYF. The CDR3 DNA follows: TGTGCCAGCAGCTTAGGCCCCGGTTTGGCGACCTACGAGCAGTACTTC.

The chain recombines TRBV9 with TRBJ1-6; perhaps TRBD1 as D (5 bases). Trimming took 0 bases from V and 10 from J, leaving 11 bases between them. Germline values: CDR1 SGDLS, CDR2 YYNGEE. The CDR3 is 14 residues long. As DNA, the CDR3 is TGTGCCAGCAGCGTAGGCAGGGTTGTCTCACCCCTCCACTTT. It encodes CASSVGRVVSPLHF.